Shown below are 17 T cell receptor beta chains from a single sample sequenced in a study of control samples from healthy donors and cancer patients (dated by TCRdb to about 2020). The library was made by the immunoSEQ multiplex PCR assay. TCRdb retrieved this table from immuneACCESS and kept in-frame rearrangements only. Not all clones are present; in checked studies, unresolved V genes account for under half, and no reason is known for the remainder. A total of roughly 25,000 clones appear in this sample, approximately 90% of them only once. The biggest ten clones account for 13% of the sample. Sequencing was performed on PBMCs. Receptor source: a man aged 50 to 60 with lung cancer.

The chain employs TRBV5-4 and TRBJ2-5, with 9 positions matching TRBD2. The CDR3 loop spans 15 amino acids. V shed 1 base, J shed 1 base, and the junction held 2 bases outside the gene matches. Per the germline V gene, CDR1 is SGHNT and CDR2 is YYREEE (reference sequence). CDR3 in amino acids: CASSLQAGGQETQYF. CDR3 DNA sequence: TGTGCCAGCAGCTTGCAAGCGGGGGGCCAAGAGACCCAGTACTTC.

This clone was found once. V is TRBV18 and J is TRBJ1-6; no firm D call. Trimming cost V 3 bases and J 8 bases, with 11 bases left between them. This CDR3 spans 14 amino acids. Germline values: CDR1 KGHSH, CDR2 LQKENI. CDR3 sequence reads: CASSPDAWDSPLHF. Written as DNA, the CDR3 is TGTGCCAGCTCACCCGACGCATGGGATTCACCCCTCCACTTT.

This clone was picked up one time. The chain links TRBV30 to TRBJ2-2, with D uncertain. The V end lost 0 bases, the J end lost 7 bases, and 12 bases lay between the germline ends. Germline V gene lookup returns CDR1 GTSNPN and CDR2 SVGIG (reference sequence). CDR3 length: 14 amino acids. CDR3 in amino acids: CAWSVRFIFGELFF. The DNA for the CDR3 is TGTGCCTGGAGTGTAAGGTTTATTTTCGGGGAGCTGTTTTTT.

This clone was detected a few times. J is TRBJ2-2 and V is TRBV18; maybe TRBD2 (6 bases). Germline V CDR1 and CDR2: KGHSH, LQKENI. The CDR3 consists of 16 residues. V was cut by 0 bases and J by 2 bases, with 10 bases left in between. Here the CDR3 reads CASSPPSGGNTGELFF. DNA for the CDR3: TGTGCCAGCTCACCACCGTCCGGGGGTAACACCGGGGAGCTGTTTTTT.

The V and J genes are TRBV5-4 and TRBJ2-3; D is unclear. Trimming took off 4 bases at V and 0 bases at J, with 15 bases between the two ends. The CDR3 runs to 16 residues. Germline lookup yields CDR1 SGHNT and CDR2 YYREEE (reference sequence). CDR3 sequence reads: CASSESTFSSTDTQYF. The CDR3 nucleotides read TGTGCCAGCAGCGAATCAACATTTTCTAGCACAGATACGCAGTATTTT.

This clone was seen only once. This chain joins TRBV6-4 and TRBJ1-1; D remains unclear. CDR1 and CDR2 from the germline V gene are MRHNA and SNTAGT. The CDR3 contains 15 residues. V gave up 6 bases and J gave up 2 bases, with 16 bases separating them. The CDR3 coding sequence is TGTGCCAGCAGCCTTCAACCGGGAAGCAACACTGAAGCTTTCTTT. Its protein product is CASSLQPGSNTEAFF.

The chain has TRBV30 and TRBJ2-1; D possibly uses TRBD1 or TRBD2 (5 bases each). Trimming left V 2 bases short and J 4 bases short, with 12 bases between. Germline CDR1 reads GTSNPN; CDR2 reads SVGIG (reference sequence). CDR3 length: 14 amino acids. The CDR3 bases are TGTGCCTGGAGTCCTGTGGGACGGTACAATGAGCAGTTCTTC. It encodes CAWSPVGRYNEQFF. The full variable domain, with the rest looked up from reference TRBV30 and TRBJ2-1, is SQTIHQWPATLVQPVGSPLSLECTVEGTSNPNLYWYRQAAGRGLQLLFYSVGIGQISSEVPQNLSASRPQDRQFILSSKKLLLSDSGFYLCAWSPVGRYNEQFFGPGTRLTVL.

The V and J genes are TRBV6-5 and TRBJ1-4; D is ambiguous. With 0 bases removed from V and 8 bases from J, the gap between germline ends came to 7 bases. From germline, CDR1 is MNHEY and CDR2 SVGAGI. The CDR3 contains 13 residues. In DNA form, the CDR3 reads TGTGCCAGCAGTTACTCCTCGGGCGAAAAACTGTTTTTT. Translating it yields CASSYSSGEKLFF.

V and J are TRBV5-1 and TRBJ1-6, with 7 bases fitting TRBD1. The CDR3 totals 16 residues. Germline-derived CDR1 and CDR2 are SGHRS and YFSETQ. With 4 bases clipped from V and 6 bases from J, the junction kept 10 bases outside the gene matches. CDR3: CASSIRGQAFNSPLHF. The CDR3 bases are TGCGCCAGCAGCATACGCGGACAGGCCTTTAATTCACCCCTCCACTTT.

The V and J genes are TRBV6-5 and TRBJ2-3; TRBD2 is a possible D gene (5 bases). V was shortened by 10 bases and J by 0 bases, with 17 bases between the two germline ends. Germline V gene lookup returns CDR1 MNHEY and CDR2 SVGAGI. The CDR3 loop spans 15 amino acids. The CDR3 DNA is TGTGCCACGACCTCCGCGGGCGCTAGCACAGATACGCAGTATTTT. It translates to CATTSAGASTDTQYF.

V and J are TRBV27 and TRBJ2-3; 9 bases agree with TRBD2. The length of the CDR3 is 16 residues. Trimming at V came to 3 bases and at J to 0 bases, leaving 4 bases not matched to a gene. Germline V gives CDR1 MNHEY, CDR2 SMNVEV (reference sequence). The CDR3 sequence: CASSFIAGVSTDTQYF. Here the CDR3 DNA reads TGTGCCAGCAGTTTCATAGCGGGGGTTAGCACAGATACGCAGTATTTT.

The chain joins TRBV6-5 to TRBJ2-7; D is perhaps TRBD1 (5 bases). The CDR3 spans 12 residues. Germline CDR1 reads MNHEY; CDR2 reads SVGAGI. V lost 4 bases, J lost 9 bases, and 13 bases lay in between. CDR3 bases: TGTGCCAGCAGTTTGGGATCAGGGATGCAGTACTTC. This codes for CASSLGSGMQYF.

The table lists this clone with a count of one. V is TRBV9 and J is TRBJ1-5, with D unresolved. In germline, CDR1 is SGDLS, CDR2 YYNGEE. There are 14 residues in the CDR3. The ends were cut back, 2 bases at V and 2 bases at J, with 8 bases in the middle. CDR3 DNA sequence: TGTGCCAGCAGCGTTGGGTCGGGCAATCAGCCCCAGCATTTT. Translated, it gives CASSVGSGNQPQHF.

In this sample, this clone turned up a few times. This chain joins TRBV20-1 and TRBJ1-2; D is undetermined. V was pared by 4 bases and J by 8 bases, with 8 bases between. The CDR3 totals 10 residues. Per germline, CDR1 DFQATT and CDR2 SNEGSKA (reference sequence). The CDR3: CSATPGGYTF. CDR3 coding DNA: TGCAGTGCTACCCCTGGGGGCTACACCTTC.

This sequence joins TRBV18 and TRBJ2-2; D not certain. V lost 2 bases and J lost 0, with 16 bases in between. Germline V gene data show CDR1 as KGHSH and CDR2 as LQKENI. There are 18 residues in the CDR3. The CDR3 region is CASSPAFGLTTNTGELFF. The CDR3, as DNA: TGTGCCAGCTCACCAGCTTTTGGGTTAACCACGAACACCGGGGAGCTGTTTTTT. Together with reference TRBV18 and TRBJ2-2, the CDR3 gives the full variable domain: NAGVMQNPRHLVRRRGQEARLRCSPMKGHSHVYWYRQLPEEGLKFMVYLQKENIIDESGMPKERFSAEFPKEGPSILRIQQVVRGDSAAYFCASSPAFGLTTNTGELFFGEGSRLTVL.

The rearrangement joins TRBV19 to TRBJ1-5; no firm D call. This CDR3 region has 14 residues. With 2 bases removed from V and 4 bases from J, the gap between germline ends came to 9 bases. CDR1 LNHDA and CDR2 SQIVND come from the germline V gene (reference sequence). The CDR3 nucleotides are TGTGCCAGTAGTATAAGGTCGGAGAATCAGCCCCAGCATTTT. This translates into CASSIRSENQPQHF.

This chain uses TRBV28 with TRBJ2-5; TRBD2 matches 10 bases. The CDR3 is 15 amino acids. The germline V gene encodes CDR1 MDHEN and CDR2 SYDVKM. The V and J ends lost 7 bases and 2 bases, in that order; junction bases with no gene match: 7. As DNA, the CDR3 is TGTGCCAGCACCTCAGGACTAGCGGATCAAGAGACCCAGTACTTC. Protein sequence: CASTSGLADQETQYF.